Each of the 5 T cell receptor beta chains below was sequenced from the same sample in a study of spatial heterogeneity in lung cancer. MiXCR, run by TCRdb on the 5' RACE reads, gives a single entry per CDR3 protein. The table lists roughly 5,800 distinct CDR3 sequences, 14% of them singletons. Whole-study results and caveats: How many expanded intratumoral alpha and beta TCRs were present tracked the tumor mutation count, which was a count of nonsynonymous mutations.

Time point given: sample taken at primary tumor resection. What these receptors recognize is not known. The input for sequencing was lung tumor tissue, taken at surgery. These receptors all stem from a male donor with early-stage non-small cell lung cancer.

This clonotype is large in the sample. For a library built for alpha chains, this beta chain is a stray read; little rests on its size. The chain employs TRBV29-1 and TRBJ2-5, with a weak D call TRBD2 (5 bases). V dropped 7 bases and J dropped 7 bases, with 16 bases sitting between them. This CDR3 contains 12 residues. Germline values: CDR1 SQVTM, CDR2 ANQGSEA. CDR3 in DNA: TGCAGCGGAGGAGGATCGGCGGGGACCCAGTACTTC. This codes for CSGGGSAGTQYF.

This clonotype was observed at least ten times. This beta chain is an off-target read within a library intended for alpha chains, so its frequency means little. This chain joins TRBV7-9 and TRBJ1-4; maybe TRBD1 (6 bases). The germline V gene encodes CDR1 SEHNR and CDR2 FQNEAQ (reference sequence). This CDR3 has 15 residues. Trimming cost V 4 bases and J 3 bases, with 12 bases left between them. The DNA for the CDR3 is TGTGCCAGCAGCTCCAAGGGGGGAGCTAATGAAAAACTGTTTTTT. The encoded protein is CASSSKGGANEKLFF.

By share, this clonotype ranks as medium-sized. In a library made to pick up alpha chains, this beta chain is a stray read with a size that means little. The chain has TRBV23-1 and TRBJ2-7; possibly TRBD1 for D (6 bases). TRBV23-1 is known as an ORF, though its function is uncertain. The CDR3 covers 15 residues. The V end lost 4 bases, the J end lost 0 bases, and 13 bases lay between the germline ends. CDR3 bases: TGCGCCAGCAGTCCCCCGGGACAACGCTCCTACGAGCAGTACTTC. Residues: CASSPPGQRSYEQYF.

Within the sample, this clonotype is medium-sized. A library prepared for alpha chains yielded this beta chain as an off-target read; its size is of little meaning. This rearrangement joins TRBV28 to TRBJ2-3, with a weak D call TRBD1 (5 bases). The CDR3 runs 14 residues. Germline V gives CDR1 MDHEN, CDR2 SYDVKM. The V gene lost 5 bases and the J gene lost 2 bases, with 11 bases spanning the gap. CDR3 coding DNA: TGTGCCAGCAGTACTCAGGGATTCACAGATACGCAGTATTTT. Its translation: CASSTQGFTDTQYF.

Details on this clonotype: Being off target in a library aimed at alpha chains, this beta chain has a size of little meaning. The gene calls are TRBV11-3 and TRBJ2-1; possibly TRBD1 for D (5 bases). The CDR3 loop spans 15 amino acids. Germline V gene lookup returns CDR1 SGHNT and CDR2 YENEEA. The ends were cut back, 5 bases at V and 5 bases at J, with 16 bases in the middle. The CDR3 bases are TGTGCCAGCAGCCCACCCTCGACAGCAAACAATGAGCAGTTCTTC. It specifies CASSPPSTANNEQFF.